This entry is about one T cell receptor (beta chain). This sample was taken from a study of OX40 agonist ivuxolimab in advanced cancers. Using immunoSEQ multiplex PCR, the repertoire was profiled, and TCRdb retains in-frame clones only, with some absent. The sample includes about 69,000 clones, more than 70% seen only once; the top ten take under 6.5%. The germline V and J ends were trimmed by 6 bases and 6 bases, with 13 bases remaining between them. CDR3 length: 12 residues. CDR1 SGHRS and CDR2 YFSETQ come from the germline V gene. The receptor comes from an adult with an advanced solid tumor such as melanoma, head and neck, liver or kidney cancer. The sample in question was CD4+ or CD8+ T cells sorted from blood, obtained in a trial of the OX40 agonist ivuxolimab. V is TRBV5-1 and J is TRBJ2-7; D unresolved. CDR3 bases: TGCGCCAGCACCGAACCCGGCGGCGAGCAGTACTTC. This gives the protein CASTEPGGEQYF.